This entry lists 14 T cell receptor beta chains sequenced from one sample in a study of shared clonotypes between healthy human individuals. Data came from immunoSEQ multiplex PCR; TCRdb stores just in-frame clones and leaves some out. The table includes some 2,500,000 clones, about 90% detected once. The sample consisted of naive CD4+ T cells from PBMCs. Subset defined: CD45RA+ positively selected. The receptors originated from a young man in good health. Some clones in this sample may be carry-over from other donors' samples.

The V gene is TRBV5-4, the J gene TRBJ2-2, with TRBD2 as a possible D gene (5 bases). V was pared by 0 bases and J by 5 bases, with 11 bases between. The CDR3 extends over 15 amino acids. CDR1 is SGHNT and CDR2 is YYREEE in the germline V gene (reference sequence). CDR3 nucleotide sequence: TGTGCCAGCAGCTTGGGTAGGACGGGGACCGGGGAGCTGTTTTTT. Its protein is CASSLGRTGTGELFF.

J is TRBJ2-5 and V is TRBV6-6, with TRBD1 identical over 8 bases. V shed 5 bases, J shed 5 bases, and the junction held 10 bases outside the gene matches. The CDR3 runs to 15 residues. CDR1 MNHNY and CDR2 SVGAGI come from the germline V gene (reference sequence). DNA for the CDR3: TGTGCCAGCAGTCCCCGCATACAGGGGGGCGAGACCCAGTACTTC. Its translation is CASSPRIQGGETQYF.

The rearrangement uses TRBV5-1 and TRBJ2-2; 8 bases line up with TRBD2. The junction had 7 bases not matched to a gene; V was cut back by 4 bases and J by 2 bases. The CDR3 is 16 amino acids. Germline lookup yields CDR1 SGHRS and CDR2 YFSETQ. This CDR3 is CASSSTSGYNTGELFF. The CDR3 DNA sequence: TGCGCCAGCAGCAGTACTAGCGGTTACAACACCGGGGAGCTGTTTTTT.

A single count supports this clone. The chain employs TRBV5-5 and TRBJ1-3; D is perhaps TRBD1 (5 bases). The CDR3 totals 15 residues. V was cut by 4 bases and J by 4 bases, with 15 bases left in between. CDR1 SGHKS and CDR2 YYEKEE come from the germline V gene (reference sequence). The CDR3 region has the DNA TGTGCCAGCAGCCTGGGACGTATAACGGGAAACACCATATATTTT. It yields the protein CASSLGRITGNTIYF.

This clone was seen only once. The CDR3 DNA reads as TGTGCCAGCAGCTTCGGAGCCGGGCAGACGAACACTGAAGCTTTCTTT. This translates into CASSFGAGQTNTEAFF. This chain connects TRBV5-5 to TRBJ1-1; D call uncertain. The CDR3 covers 16 residues. V lost 2 bases and J 1 base, leaving 15 bases between the germline ends. Germline-derived CDR1 and CDR2 are SGHKS and YYEKEE (reference sequence).

The chain recombines TRBV5-1 with TRBJ2-7, with TRBD1 identical over 12 bases. Germline trimming cut 4 bases from V and 3 bases from J; bases unmatched to any gene: 2. The CDR3 loop spans 14 amino acids. CDR1 SGHRS and CDR2 YFSETQ come from the germline V gene. This chain's CDR3 is CASSGDRGHYEQYF. The CDR3 DNA reads as TGCGCCAGCAGCGGGGACAGGGGGCACTACGAGCAGTACTTC. Filled out from reference TRBV5-1 and TRBJ2-7, the complete variable domain reads KAGVTQTPRYLIKTRGQQVTLSCSPISGHRSVSWYQQTPGQGLQFLFEYFSETQRNKGNFPGRFSGRQFSNSRSEMNVSTLELGDSALYLCASSGDRGHYEQYFGPGTRLTVT.

The chain is built from TRBV5-1 and TRBJ2-2; D is uncertain. V shed 0 bases and J shed 0 bases, with 9 bases lying between them. Germline V gives CDR1 SGHRS, CDR2 YFSETQ. The length of the CDR3 is 16 residues. The CDR3 region is CASSLVTVANTGELFF. The CDR3 bases are TGCGCCAGCAGCTTGGTTACGGTCGCGAACACCGGGGAGCTGTTTTTT.

The chain uses TRBV2 and TRBJ2-4, with 8 bases lining up with TRBD1. The CDR3 has 15 amino acids. The germline CDR1 and CDR2 sequences are SNHLY and FYNNEI. V was pared by 6 bases and J by 1 base, with 5 bases of the junction left unmatched. This CDR3 reads CASREDRVAKNIQYF. As DNA, the CDR3 is TGTGCCAGCAGGGAGGACAGGGTGGCCAAAAACATTCAGTACTTC.

The V and J genes are TRBV6-6 and TRBJ2-3; D unclear. Per the germline V gene, CDR1 is MNHNY and CDR2 is SVGAGI (reference sequence). V was pared by 6 bases and J by 1 base, with 11 bases between. The CDR3 has 14 amino acids. DNA for the CDR3: TGTGCCAGCAGGTCGGGCATCGGCACAGATACGCAGTATTTT. Protein: CASRSGIGTDTQYF.

The chain combines TRBV6-6 with TRBJ1-5; perhaps TRBD1 as D (6 bases). V gave up 8 bases and J gave up 2 bases, with 13 bases separating them. This CDR3 region has 14 residues. Looked up from germline, CDR1 is MNHNY and CDR2 is SVGAGI (reference sequence). The CDR3 region is CASARGGGNQPQHF. CDR3 coding DNA: TGTGCCAGCGCCCGGGGGGGCGGCAATCAGCCCCAGCATTTT.

J is TRBJ1-1 and V is TRBV6-5; TRBD1 agrees at 8 bases. The CDR3 consists of 14 residues. The V gene end was trimmed by 6 bases and the J gene end by 6 bases; junction bases not matched to a gene: 9. Germline V gives CDR1 MNHEY, CDR2 SVGAGI. CDR3 loop: CASREDRAGAEAFF. DNA for the CDR3: TGTGCCAGCAGGGAGGACAGGGCGGGCGCTGAAGCTTTCTTT.

The chain couples TRBV5-1 to TRBJ2-3, with 7 nucleotides matching TRBD2. The CDR3 is 18 amino acids. Germline values: CDR1 SGHRS, CDR2 YFSETQ. V lost 4 bases and J lost 2; bases outside the gene matches: 16. The CDR3 DNA follows: TGCGCCAGCAGCCGCAAAGGGAGCGGGGATTACTTCACAGATACGCAGTATTTT. It translates to CASSRKGSGDYFTDTQYF.

The J gene is TRBJ1-2, the V gene TRBV9; D might be TRBD1 (5 bases). Trimming took 3 bases from V and 4 from J, leaving 16 bases between them. This CDR3 is 15 amino acids long. Germline CDR1 SGDLS, CDR2 YYNGEE. The CDR3 nucleotides read TGTGCCAGCAGCGCGAGGGGAAGGGGCGGCTATGGCTACACCTTC. Translated: CASSARGRGGYGYTF.

The V call is TRBV6-4, the J call TRBJ2-7; 9 nucleotides align to TRBD1. The J segment lost 3 bases and the V segment lost 3 bases, leaving 15 bases of the junction unmatched. This CDR3 comprises 18 residues. From germline, CDR1 is MRHNA and CDR2 SNTAGT. The CDR3 region is CASSDQGQGTYQIYEQYF. In nucleotides, the CDR3 is TGTGCCAGCAGTGATCAAGGACAGGGGACCTATCAAATCTACGAGCAGTACTTC.